Listed here are 30 T cell receptor beta chains from one sample, sequenced in a study of Ad26.COV2.S vaccination and SARS-CoV-2 variants (dated by TCRdb to the early 2020s). The treatment or condition label, read with the paper, signifies: about 20 received Ad26.COV2.S at low or high dose, single or two shots; 5 received placebo; per-sample allocation not given. Repertoires of vaccine and placebo recipients were sequenced from samples collected on day 63 after the first injection. Receptors were amplified or captured by the immunoSEQ multiplex PCR assay. TCRdb limited this immuneACCESS table to in-frame rearrangements with V and J called. A share of clones is missing; checked studies link under half to unresolved V genes, and the rest is unexplained. This sample lists some 410,000 clones; over 80% were detected once. About 1.7% of the sample lies in the top ten. The material sequenced was peripheral blood, taken in a trial of Ad26.COV2.S vaccine versus placebo. The source is a person aged 18 to 65 who received the Ad26.COV2.S COVID-19 vaccine or a placebo.

The chain combines TRBV27 with TRBJ1-6; no definite D call. The germline V gene encodes CDR1 MNHEY and CDR2 SMNVEV (reference sequence). The CDR3 spans 14 residues. V was pared by 3 bases and J by 5 bases, with 8 bases between. The CDR3 DNA is TGTGCCAGCAGTTTGGTAGCGAATAATTCACCCCTCCACTTT. Translated: CASSLVANNSPLHF.

The chain joins TRBV20-1 to TRBJ1-2, with unresolved D. CDR1 DFQATT and CDR2 SNEGSKA come from the germline V gene (reference sequence). V dropped 3 bases and J dropped 8 bases, with 7 bases sitting between them. CDR3 length: 10 residues. The CDR3 protein is CSASQEGYTF. CDR3 nucleotide sequence: TGCAGTGCTAGCCAAGAGGGCTACACCTTC.

The chain uses TRBV30 and TRBJ2-2, with 12 positions matching TRBD2. With 0 bases clipped from V and 3 bases from J, the junction kept 11 bases outside the gene matches. The CDR3 sequence is 19 residues long. Germline V gene sequence: CDR1 GTSNPN, CDR2 SVGIG (reference sequence). DNA of the CDR3: TGTGCCTGGAGTGTATCCCAAACTAGCGGGGGGACTTACACCGGGGAGCTGTTTTTT. Its protein is CAWSVSQTSGGTYTGELFF.

The rearrangement uses TRBV29-1 and TRBJ1-2, with TRBD1 matching 10 bases. With 6 bases clipped from V and 2 bases from J, the junction kept 9 bases outside the gene matches. This CDR3 spans 15 amino acids. Germline lookup yields CDR1 SQVTM and CDR2 ANQGSEA. The CDR3 DNA reads as TGCAGCGTCACCGGGACAGGGGTCGAAAACTATGGCTACACCTTC. Translated: CSVTGTGVENYGYTF.

The rearrangement links TRBV27 to TRBJ2-7, with 7 bases identical to TRBD2. The V gene end was trimmed by 6 bases and the J gene end by 1 base; junction bases not matched to a gene: 3. The CDR3 totals 13 residues. CDR1 is MNHEY, CDR2 SMNVEV, per germline (reference sequence). The chain's CDR3 is CASRPSGSYEQYF. In DNA form, the CDR3 reads TGTGCCAGCAGACCTAGCGGTTCCTACGAGCAGTACTTC.

The chain is built from TRBV4-3 and TRBJ1-1; 9 bases are shared with TRBD1. V shed 1 base, J shed 1 base, and the junction held 7 bases outside the gene matches. CDR3 length: 17 residues. Germline CDR1 LGHNA, CDR2 YSLEER. CDR3 sequence: CASSQGTGGDGNTEAFF. CDR3 coding DNA: TGCGCCAGCAGCCAAGGTACAGGGGGCGACGGGAACACTGAAGCTTTCTTT.

The gene calls are TRBV7-6 and TRBJ2-7; D gene uncertain. This CDR3 region has 12 residues. Trimming removed 2 bases at V and 5 bases at J, with 7 bases between. Germline values: CDR1 SGHVS, CDR2 FNYEAQ. The CDR3 region is CASSLNLHEQYF. DNA for the CDR3: TGTGCCAGCAGCTTAAATCTCCACGAGCAGTACTTC.

The chain joins TRBV14 to TRBJ2-1; TRBD1 might be the D (5 bases). V lost 1 base and J 5 bases, leaving 9 bases between the germline ends. This CDR3 is 14 amino acids long. Per the germline V gene, CDR1 is SGHDN and CDR2 is FVKESK. This CDR3 reads CASSQGMGHNEQFF. CDR3 nucleotide sequence: TGTGCCAGCAGCCAAGGAATGGGGCACAATGAGCAGTTCTTC.

This chain joins TRBV6-2 or TRBV6-3 and TRBJ1-5; TRBD1 matches 10 bases. V shed 6 bases, J shed 1 base, and the junction held 3 bases outside the gene matches. The germline CDR1 and CDR2 sequences are MNHEY and SVGEGT. This CDR3 is 15 amino acids long. Here the CDR3 reads CASSWDRGSNQPQHF. CDR3 nucleotides: TGTGCCAGCAGCTGGGACAGGGGAAGCAATCAGCCCCAGCATTTT.

The genes are TRBV11-2 and TRBJ2-2, with 9 nucleotides matching TRBD1. The CDR3 consists of 19 residues. Per the germline V gene, CDR1 is SGHAT and CDR2 is FQNNGV. Trimming at V came to 4 bases and at J to 6 bases, leaving 18 bases not matched to a gene. The CDR3 DNA follows: TGTGCCAGCAGCTCCATCTCGCGGAGGGACAGGGCGAGGGCCGGGGAGCTGTTTTTT. It translates to CASSSISRRDRARAGELFF. Complete variable domain (other parts from reference TRBV11-2 and TRBJ2-2): EAGVAQSPRYKIIEKRQSVAFWCNPISGHATLYWYQQILGQGPKLLIQFQNNGVVDDSQLPKDRFSAERLKGVDSTLKIQPAKLEDSAVYLCASSSISRRDRARAGELFFGEGSRLTVL.

The rearrangement joins TRBV30 to TRBJ1-4, with TRBD1 identical over 7 bases. The germline CDR1 and CDR2 sequences are GTSNPN and SVGIG (reference sequence). The CDR3 is 13 residues long. V was pared by 3 bases and J by 12 bases, with 10 bases of the junction left unmatched. In nucleotides, the CDR3 is TGTGCCTGGAGCGAAATGGTTCAGGGGGAACTGTTTTTT. Translating gives CAWSEMVQGELFF.

This clone was detected only a few times. The chain has TRBV5-1 and TRBJ2-7; D gene unclear. This CDR3 comprises 14 residues. Trimming removed 2 bases from V and 1 base from J, with 10 bases in between. The germline V gene has CDR1 SGHRS and CDR2 YFSETQ. CDR3 sequence reads: CASSFPGLSYEQYF. The CDR3 coding sequence is TGCGCCAGCAGCTTCCCCGGGTTATCCTACGAGCAGTACTTC.

The V and J genes are TRBV5-8 and TRBJ1-5; TRBD1 might be the D (6 bases). The CDR3 consists of 15 residues. Trimming removed 0 bases at V and 5 bases at J, with 12 bases between. CDR1 is SGHTS, CDR2 YDEGEE, per germline. The CDR3, as DNA: TGTGCCAGCAGCTTGGTATGGTCAGGGGATCAGCCCCAGCATTTT. The encoded protein is CASSLVWSGDQPQHF.

The chain combines TRBV2 with TRBJ1-1, with 7 bases aligning to TRBD1. With V trimmed by 7 bases and J by 0 bases, 5 bases remained unmatched. The CDR3 length is 14 residues. Germline CDR1 and CDR2: SNHLY and FYNNEI. The CDR3 nucleotides are TGTGCCAGCAATGTTCAGGGGGTGAACACTGAAGCTTTCTTT. It specifies CASNVQGVNTEAFF.

The genes are TRBV5-1 and TRBJ2-7, with 7 bases identical to TRBD1. The germline gives CDR1 SGHRS, CDR2 YFSETQ. This CDR3 contains 16 residues. J was trimmed by 1 base and V by 0 bases; bases with no gene match: 7. The CDR3 protein is CASSLASTGPSYEQYF. The CDR3 region has the DNA TGCGCCAGCAGCTTGGCCTCGACAGGGCCATCCTACGAGCAGTACTTC.

This chain connects TRBV7-2 to TRBJ2-7; D remains unclear. Germline V gives CDR1 SGHTA, CDR2 FQGNSA. This CDR3 is built from 12 residues. Trimming shortened V by 4 bases and J by 0 bases, and 4 bases separated the two germline ends. CDR3 in amino acids: CASSSNSYEQYF. The CDR3 nucleotides read TGTGCCAGCAGCTCCAACTCCTACGAGCAGTACTTC.

This clone was counted a few times. The V gene is TRBV11-2, the J gene TRBJ2-2, with D possibly being TRBD2 (5 bases). The CDR3 length is 14 residues. From germline, CDR1 is SGHAT and CDR2 FQNNGV. V shed 5 bases and J shed 2 bases, with 9 bases lying between them. The CDR3 nucleotides read TGTGCCAGCAGCCTCCTAGCTAACACCGGGGAGCTGTTTTTT. Translated, it gives CASSLLANTGELFF.

The J gene is TRBJ2-1, the V gene TRBV5-1; D unclear. This CDR3 spans 14 amino acids. In germline, CDR1 is SGHRS, CDR2 YFSETQ. Trimming stripped 6 bases from V and 5 bases from J, with 15 bases between. The CDR3, as DNA: TGCGCCAGCACCCAGGATAGCCTGAACAATGAGCAGTTCTTC. Encoded protein: CASTQDSLNNEQFF. The full variable domain, with the rest looked up from reference TRBV5-1 and TRBJ2-1, is KAGVTQTPRYLIKTRGQQVTLSCSPISGHRSVSWYQQTPGQGLQFLFEYFSETQRNKGNFPGRFSGRQFSNSRSEMNVSTLELGDSALYLCASTQDSLNNEQFFGPGTRLTVL.

The table lists this clone with a count of one. This chain joins TRBV10-3 and TRBJ2-1; TRBD2 aligns across 12 bases. The CDR3 covers 16 residues. CDR1 and CDR2 from the germline V gene are ENHRY and SYGVKD. Trimming cost V 2 bases and J 1 base; bases outside gene matches: 0. Written as DNA, the CDR3 is TGTGCCATCAGTGAGACTAGCGGGGGGTCCTACAATGAGCAGTTCTTC. Its translation: CAISETSGGSYNEQFF.

Turning to this clone: Other DNA sequences in this specimen translate into the identical CDR3. The chain joins TRBV27 to TRBJ1-5, with a tentative D call TRBD1 (5 bases). CDR3 size: 14 residues. Germline V lookup: CDR1 MNHEY, CDR2 SMNVEV (reference sequence). Deletions cut 5 bases from V and 4 bases from J, with 12 bases between. The DNA of the CDR3 is TGTGCCAGCAGTCTCAGCGGGGGTAATCAGCCCCAGCATTTT. It yields the protein CASSLSGGNQPQHF.

This clone appeared once. The chain employs TRBV7-2 and TRBJ2-1, with 15 bases fitting TRBD2. The V gene's germline CDR1 is SGHTA and CDR2 FQGNSA. The CDR3 extends over 15 amino acids. The ends lost 4 bases at V and 9 bases at J; junction bases unmatched: 4. The CDR3 DNA is TGTGCCAGCAGCTGGACTAGCGGGGGGGTCGGTGAGCAGTTCTTC. It encodes CASSWTSGGVGEQFF. The variable domain in full, completed from reference TRBV7-2 and TRBJ2-1, reads GAGVSQSPSNKVTEKGKDVELRCDPISGHTALYWYRQSLGQGLEFLIYFQGNSAPDKSGLPSDRFSAERTGGSVSTLTIQRTQQEDSAVYLCASSWTSGGVGEQFFGPGTRLTVL.

The J gene is TRBJ1-2, the V gene TRBV18; a weak D match, TRBD1 (5 bases). The V end was cut by 0 bases, the J end by 7 bases, with 9 bases between. Germline loops: CDR1 KGHSH, CDR2 LQKENI. CDR3 size: 13 residues. In DNA, the CDR3 is TGTGCCAGCTCACCACCGTCCAGGGTTGGCTACACCTTC. This translates into CASSPPSRVGYTF.

Only a few counts were recorded for this clone. The chain carries TRBV5-6 and TRBJ1-5; 9 nucleotides line up with TRBD1. V lost 3 bases and J lost 3; bases outside the gene matches: 4. Germline CDR1 reads SGHDT; CDR2 reads YYEEEE. The CDR3 is made up of 15 amino acids. The CDR3 reads CASSWGDRDNQPQHF. The CDR3 DNA reads TGTGCCAGCAGCTGGGGGGACAGGGACAATCAGCCCCAGCATTTT.

The gene calls are TRBV3-1 (or the pseudogene TRBV3-2) and TRBJ2-3; D might be TRBD1 or TRBD2, each matching 5 bases. Germline lookup yields CDR1 LGHDT and CDR2 YNNKEL (reference sequence). This CDR3 has 13 residues. Deletions cut 3 bases from V and 7 bases from J, with 11 bases between. The CDR3 is CASSQRGDNTQYF. Written as DNA, the CDR3 is TGTGCCAGCAGCCAGAGGGGCGATAATACGCAGTATTTT.

This chain connects TRBV18 to TRBJ2-1; 10 bases are shared with TRBD1. The germline CDR1 and CDR2 sequences are KGHSH and LQKENI. J was trimmed by 0 bases and V by 3 bases; bases with no gene match: 5. The CDR3 has 17 amino acids. The CDR3: CASSPPGQGSSYNEQFF. The CDR3 nucleotides are TGTGCCAGCTCACCCCCGGGACAGGGGAGCTCCTACAATGAGCAGTTCTTC. Together with reference TRBV18 and TRBJ2-1, the CDR3 gives the full variable domain: NAGVMQNPRHLVRRRGQEARLRCSPMKGHSHVYWYRQLPEEGLKFMVYLQKENIIDESGMPKERFSAEFPKEGPSILRIQQVVRGDSAAYFCASSPPGQGSSYNEQFFGPGTRLTVL.

This sequence joins TRBV5-1 and TRBJ2-7, with D possibly TRBD2 on 5 matching bases. The CDR3 has 13 residues. CDR1 SGHRS and CDR2 YFSETQ come from the germline V gene. The germline V and J ends were trimmed by 2 bases and 2 bases, with 8 bases remaining between them. The CDR3 DNA reads as TGCGCCAGCAGCTTCGACGGGACCTACGAGCAGTACTTC. This gives the protein CASSFDGTYEQYF.

This clone came up once. The chain uses TRBV19 and TRBJ2-2, with TRBD2 matching over 10 bases. Trimming at V came to 2 bases and at J to 3 bases, leaving 6 bases not matched to a gene. This CDR3 is 17 amino acids long. Germline lookup yields CDR1 LNHDA and CDR2 SQIVND (reference sequence). CDR3 nucleotide sequence: TGTGCCAGTAGTATATCAGCGGGGGGGCTCTACACCGGGGAGCTGTTTTTT. This sequence encodes CASSISAGGLYTGELFF.

The chain combines TRBV29-1 with TRBJ1-2, with 7 bases identical to TRBD1. The trim removed 3 bases at V and 0 bases at J, leaving 4 bases unmatched. The CDR3 sequence is 14 residues long. Germline CDR1 reads SQVTM; CDR2 reads ANQGSEA. The CDR3 DNA reads TGCAGCGTTGAGTCCAGGGGGACTAACTATGGCTACACCTTC. It encodes CSVESRGTNYGYTF.

This sequence joins TRBV19 and TRBJ2-2; TRBD1 might be the D (6 bases). Germline assignment: CDR1 LNHDA and CDR2 SQIVND (reference sequence). V shed 10 bases and J shed 2 bases, with 14 bases lying between them. The CDR3 length is 14 residues. This CDR3 reads CATHRTANTGELFF. The CDR3 bases are TGTGCCACCCACCGGACAGCCAACACCGGGGAGCTGTTTTTT.

V and J are TRBV4-1 and TRBJ2-7; 9 nucleotides agree with TRBD1. The CDR3 is 15 residues long. Looked up from germline, CDR1 is MGHRA and CDR2 is YSYEKL. J lost 6 bases, V lost 0 bases, and 6 bases had no gene match. The CDR3 spells CASSQDPGQGAEQYF. Here the CDR3 DNA reads TGCGCCAGCAGCCAAGACCCGGGACAGGGAGCCGAGCAGTACTTC.